This entry describes one T cell receptor beta chain. The antigen is unknown. Trimming at V came to 3 bases and at J to 4 bases, leaving 5 bases not matched to a gene. CDR1 and CDR2 from the germline V gene are MNHEY and SMNVEV (reference sequence). This CDR3 region has 15 residues. The data belong to a study of cytomegalovirus exposure and HLA in healthy donors. Findings of the study overall: In vitro experiments confirmed that three CMV-associated chains were specific for CMV antigens.

With 60 Vbeta and 13 Jbeta primers, the PCR was carried out. Clones were read by immunoSEQ multiplex PCR, and TCRdb kept only the in-frame ones, dropping some. The sample holds some 200,000 clones, around 75% seen once. Sequencing was carried out using PBMCs. This clonotype was obtained from a man between 35 and 55 years old in good health and CMV-seropositive. The chain links TRBV27 to TRBJ2-5; 10 bases fit TRBD2. The DNA for the CDR3 is TGTGCCAGCAGTTTTAGCGGGGGGATCAGAGAGACCCAGTACTTC. Amino acids: CASSFSGGIRETQYF.